The 25 T cell receptor beta chains listed next were all sequenced from one sample in a study of T cell changes during pregnancy in multiple sclerosis. The assay was immunoSEQ multiplex PCR, and TCRdb's table has in-frame clones only and misses some. This table holds fewer than 60,000 clones, about 90% found once. The material sequenced was peripheral blood, taken in the third trimester of pregnancy. These receptor sequences come from a female donor in good health, enrolled as a control in a pregnancy study.

The V and J genes are TRBV6-5 and TRBJ2-3; the D is unclear. Germline V gene data show CDR1 as MNHEY and CDR2 as SVGAGI. The CDR3 has 12 amino acids. V gave up 6 bases and J gave up 3 bases, with 7 bases separating them. As DNA, the CDR3 is TGTGCCAGCAGGCTAGGTACAGATACGCAGTATTTT. This gives the protein CASRLGTDTQYF.

This CDR3 reads CASSAGARTEAFF. The CDR3 DNA is TGTGCCAGCTCAGCTGGGGCGCGGACTGAAGCTTTCTTT. The chain recombines TRBV18 with TRBJ1-1; tentative D call: TRBD1 (5 bases). In germline, CDR1 is KGHSH, CDR2 LQKENI. This CDR3 is built from 13 residues. With 5 bases removed from V and 5 bases from J, the gap between germline ends came to 12 bases. The full variable domain, completed using reference TRBV18 and TRBJ1-1, is NAGVMQNPRHLVRRRGQEARLRCSPMKGHSHVYWYRQLPEEGLKFMVYLQKENIIDESGMPKERFSAEFPKEGPSILRIQQVVRGDSAAYFCASSAGARTEAFFGQGTRLTVV.

The chain combines TRBV27 with TRBJ2-3; 14 bases align to TRBD2. The CDR3 sequence is 15 residues long. The ends lost 6 bases at V and 4 bases at J; junction bases unmatched: 3. The germline V gene encodes CDR1 MNHEY and CDR2 SMNVEV (reference sequence). CDR3 nucleotides: TGTGCCAGCAGCCTGACTAGCGGGGGGGCAGATACGCAGTATTTT. Amino acids: CASSLTSGGADTQYF.

The chain couples TRBV10-3 to TRBJ2-7, with D maybe TRBD1 (5 bases). There are 14 residues in the CDR3. CDR1 and CDR2 from the germline V gene are ENHRY and SYGVKD. Trimming pared 6 bases from V and 3 bases from J, leaving 15 bases between. CDR3 sequence reads: CAIRSTDSLYEQYF. The CDR3 nucleotides read TGTGCCATCAGATCGACAGATTCGCTCTACGAGCAGTACTTC.

The chain recombines TRBV27 with TRBJ2-7, with TRBD2 as a possible D gene (5 bases). V lost 3 bases and J lost 5, with 14 bases in between. From germline, CDR1 is MNHEY and CDR2 SMNVEV (reference sequence). The CDR3 extends over 14 amino acids. The CDR3: CASSFGYGNNEQYF. The CDR3 bases are TGTGCCAGCAGTTTCGGTTACGGGAATAACGAGCAGTACTTC.

The chain has TRBV7-9 and TRBJ1-1, with D perhaps TRBD1 (5 bases). The CDR3 has 13 residues. With 7 bases removed from V and 3 bases from J, the gap between germline ends came to 12 bases. Germline V gene lookup returns CDR1 SEHNR and CDR2 FQNEAQ (reference sequence). The CDR3 protein is CASTGGRDTEAFF. CDR3 nucleotides: TGTGCCAGCACGGGGGGGAGGGACACTGAAGCTTTCTTT.

This sequence joins TRBV5-1 and TRBJ2-7, with 8 bases matching TRBD1. J was trimmed by 4 bases and V by 3 bases; bases with no gene match: 6. The CDR3 runs to 14 residues. CDR1 SGHRS and CDR2 YFSETQ come from the germline V gene. The CDR3 nucleotides are TGCGCCAGCAGCTCTGGACAGGGCCTGTACGAGCAGTACTTC. Translating gives CASSSGQGLYEQYF.

CDR3 in amino acids: CASSLGTGGTEAFF. CDR3 sequence (DNA): TGTGCCAGCAGTCTCGGGACAGGGGGCACTGAAGCTTTCTTT. The V call is TRBV27, the J call TRBJ1-1; the match to TRBD1 covers 11 bases. The germline V gene encodes CDR1 MNHEY and CDR2 SMNVEV (reference sequence). After removal of 5 bases from V and 4 bases from J, the junction contained 3 bases not matched to a gene. CDR3 size: 14 residues.

The rearrangement links TRBV5-1 to TRBJ2-1, with 7 positions matching TRBD1. The germline CDR1 and CDR2 sequences are SGHRS and YFSETQ. Losses at the gene ends were 3 bases for V and 4 bases for J; bases not matched to a gene: 7. This CDR3 has 15 amino acids. The CDR3 DNA reads TGCGCCAGCAGCTCGGGACAGAAACGATACAATGAGCAGTTCTTC. Its protein is CASSSGQKRYNEQFF.

The chain links TRBV7-7 to TRBJ2-1, with a weak D call TRBD2 (6 bases). V lost 5 bases to trimming and J lost 9 bases, with 20 bases between them. This CDR3 is 15 amino acids long. Germline V gene lookup returns CDR1 SSHAT and CDR2 FNYEAQ (reference sequence). CDR3 nucleotides: TGTGCCAGCAGCCCGGGACTCTCGTCCTACGGTGAGCAGTTCTTC. Its protein product is CASSPGLSSYGEQFF.

J is TRBJ2-7 and V is TRBV30, with 8 bases matching TRBD2. The V segment lost 3 bases and the J segment 0 bases; nucleotides outside the gene matches: 10. This CDR3 spans 16 amino acids. The germline CDR1 and CDR2 sequences are GTSNPN and SVGIG (reference sequence). CDR3 sequence reads: CAWSREGTWGSYEQYF. Here the CDR3 DNA reads TGTGCCTGGAGCCGGGAGGGGACATGGGGCTCCTACGAGCAGTACTTC.

Only one count was recorded for this clone. CDR3 nucleotide sequence: TGTGCCAGCAGCTCGGCAGGGGCGAACTATGGCTACACCTTC. This codes for CASSSAGANYGYTF. The rearrangement uses TRBV27 and TRBJ1-2, with D possibly being TRBD1 (6 bases). V shed 6 bases and J shed 2 bases, with 13 bases lying between them. CDR1 MNHEY and CDR2 SMNVEV come from the germline V gene (reference sequence). The CDR3 contains 14 residues.

Written as DNA, the CDR3 is TGTGCCAGCAGTGAAGCGCAAGGGGCTCTGGGTCCAAGATACACAGATACGCAGTATTTT. Protein sequence: CASSEAQGALGPRYTDTQYF. The chain has TRBV6-1 and TRBJ2-3, with TRBD1 as a possible D gene (5 bases). Trimming left V 0 bases short and J 2 bases short, with 24 bases between. In germline, CDR1 is MNHNS, CDR2 SASEGT. CDR3 length equals 20 residues.

CDR3 sequence: CASSQDLGLGTRYF. The CDR3 coding sequence is TGTGCCAGCAGCCAAGATTTGGGACTGGGCACGAGGTATTTT. The rearrangement uses TRBV14 and TRBJ2-3, with D possibly matching TRBD2 (6 bases). Germline V gene data show CDR1 as SGHDN and CDR2 as FVKESK. The CDR3 runs 14 residues. V shed 0 bases and J shed 14 bases, with 18 bases lying between them.

This chain links TRBV27 with TRBJ1-2; 7 nucleotides line up with TRBD1. This CDR3 contains 15 residues. Trimming at V came to 4 bases and at J to 0 bases, leaving 5 bases not matched to a gene. Germline V gene data show CDR1 as MNHEY and CDR2 as SMNVEV (reference sequence). CDR3 in amino acids: CASSYRQGSNYGYTF. In DNA, the CDR3 is TGTGCCAGCAGTTATCGACAGGGCTCTAACTATGGCTACACCTTC.

This clone has just one count. The rearrangement links TRBV19 to TRBJ2-6, with 7 positions matching TRBD1. The V gene end was trimmed by 5 bases and the J gene end by 0 bases; junction bases not matched to a gene: 10. The CDR3 totals 18 residues. Germline V CDR1 and CDR2: LNHDA, SQIVND (reference sequence). DNA of the CDR3: TGTGCCAGTAGTCACGCCGGGGACAGAACCTCTGGGGCCAACGTCCTGACTTTC. Translation gives CASSHAGDRTSGANVLTF.

J is TRBJ2-1 and V is TRBV19; D may be TRBD1 (6 bases). Looked up from germline, CDR1 is LNHDA and CDR2 is SQIVND (reference sequence). The CDR3 totals 15 residues. The germline V and J ends were trimmed by 5 bases and 4 bases, with 15 bases remaining between them. The CDR3 sequence: CASSPTGTLYNEQFF. CDR3 in DNA: TGTGCCAGTAGTCCTACCGGGACACTGTACAATGAGCAGTTCTTC.

This sequence joins TRBV5-1 and TRBJ1-1; the D gene is possibly TRBD1 (6 bases). Germline lookup yields CDR1 SGHRS and CDR2 YFSETQ. V gave up 0 bases and J gave up 4 bases, with 13 bases separating them. This CDR3 has 15 amino acids. Here the CDR3 reads CASSLDQGWVTEAFF. The DNA for the CDR3 is TGCGCCAGCAGCTTGGATCAGGGGTGGGTCACTGAAGCTTTCTTT.

In regard to this clone: The sample has other DNA sequences that encode this CDR3 too. The rearrangement uses TRBV5-6 and TRBJ2-7, with D tentatively TRBD1 (6 bases). V lost 0 bases and J lost 3, with 10 bases in between. This CDR3 has 14 amino acids. Germline V gene sequence: CDR1 SGHDT, CDR2 YYEEEE. Here the CDR3 reads CASSLAGDNYEQYF. As DNA, the CDR3 is TGTGCCAGCAGCTTGGCCGGGGACAACTACGAGCAGTACTTC. Looking up the rest from reference TRBV5-6 and TRBJ2-7 gives the full variable domain: DAGVTQSPTHLIKTRGQQVTLRCSPKSGHDTVSWYQQALGQGPQFIFQYYEEEERQRGNFPDRFSGHQFPNYSSELNVNALLLGDSALYLCASSLAGDNYEQYFGPGTRLTVT.

The gene calls are TRBV10-3 and TRBJ2-5, with D possibly called TRBD1 or TRBD2 (5 bases each). The J call is uncertain, as TRBJ2-7 better fits the DNA end. Per the germline V gene, CDR1 is ENHRY and CDR2 is SYGVKD. This CDR3 has 13 amino acids. CDR3 nucleotides: TGTGCCATCAGTGAGAGTGGGGGCTACGAGCAGTACTTC. This encodes CAISESGGYEQYF.

CDR3 sequence (DNA): TGTGCCAGCTCCCGGACAGGGAGCTCCTACGAGCAGTACTTC. This sequence encodes CASSRTGSSYEQYF. The chain combines TRBV21-1 with TRBJ2-7; TRBD1, the D gene given by the table, was not confirmed from the DNA. TRBV21-1 is shown as a pseudogene. CDR3 length: 14 residues.

V gene TRBV30 combines with J gene TRBJ2-1; 15 nucleotides match TRBD2. CDR3 length equals 17 residues. Trimming removed 2 bases from V and 9 bases from J; junction bases left unmatched: 11. Germline V gives CDR1 GTSNPN, CDR2 SVGIG (reference sequence). CDR3 sequence (DNA): TGTGCCTGGAGTTCCCTCGGACTAGCGGGAGGGCCAGGTGAGCAGTTCTTC. Translated: CAWSSLGLAGGPGEQFF.

The CDR3 DNA reads as TGTGCCATCAATGGCGGGGGGAACACAGATACGCAGTATTTT. Translated: CAINGGGNTDTQYF. The chain combines TRBV10-3 with TRBJ2-3; 8 nucleotides match TRBD2. This CDR3 comprises 14 residues. With V trimmed by 7 bases and J by 2 bases, 5 bases remained unmatched. Germline V gene lookup returns CDR1 ENHRY and CDR2 SYGVKD.

This clone occurred a few times. The rearrangement joins TRBV19 to TRBJ1-2, with 9 bases lining up with TRBD1. The J segment lost 8 bases and the V segment lost 11 bases, leaving 6 bases of the junction unmatched. CDR3 size: 11 residues. Germline CDR1 LNHDA, CDR2 SQIVND (reference sequence). The CDR3 loop is CASRTGEGYTF. The CDR3 DNA is TGTGCCTCCAGGACAGGGGAAGGCTACACCTTC.

The V and J genes are TRBV7-8 and TRBJ2-2; D is perhaps TRBD2 (5 bases). Germline values: CDR1 SGHVS, CDR2 FQNEAQ. V shed 1 base and J shed 0 bases, with 24 bases lying between them. This CDR3 contains 21 residues. The CDR3 DNA sequence: TGTGCCAGCAGCTTAGGTTGGGAGAGGATAGACCCATCCACGAACACCGGGGAGCTGTTTTTT. Its protein product is CASSLGWERIDPSTNTGELFF.